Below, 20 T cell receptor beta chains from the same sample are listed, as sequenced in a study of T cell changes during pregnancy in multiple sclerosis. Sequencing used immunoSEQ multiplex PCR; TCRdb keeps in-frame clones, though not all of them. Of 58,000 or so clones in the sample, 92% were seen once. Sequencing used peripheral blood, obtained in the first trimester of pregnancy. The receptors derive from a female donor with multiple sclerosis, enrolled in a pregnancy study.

This chain's CDR3 is CSVPDRMSSSYNEQFF. The CDR3 coding sequence is TGCAGCGTTCCAGACAGGATGTCGAGCTCCTACAATGAGCAGTTCTTC. The chain couples TRBV29-1 to TRBJ2-1; D might be TRBD1 (6 bases). This CDR3 comprises 16 residues. Germline V gives CDR1 SQVTM, CDR2 ANQGSEA. V lost 5 bases to trimming and J lost 0 bases, with 17 bases between them.

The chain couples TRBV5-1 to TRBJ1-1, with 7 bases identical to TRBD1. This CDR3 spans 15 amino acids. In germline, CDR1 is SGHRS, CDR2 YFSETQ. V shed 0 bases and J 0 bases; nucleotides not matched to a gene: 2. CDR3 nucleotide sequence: TGCGCCAGCAGCTTGGGACAGGGAATGAACACTGAAGCTTTCTTT. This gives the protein CASSLGQGMNTEAFF.

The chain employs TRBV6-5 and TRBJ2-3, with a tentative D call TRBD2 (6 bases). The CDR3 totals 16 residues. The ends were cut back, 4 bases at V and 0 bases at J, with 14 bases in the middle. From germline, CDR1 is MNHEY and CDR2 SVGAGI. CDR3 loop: CASSFDITSSTDTQYF. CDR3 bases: TGTGCCAGCAGTTTTGACATTACTAGCAGCACAGATACGCAGTATTTT.

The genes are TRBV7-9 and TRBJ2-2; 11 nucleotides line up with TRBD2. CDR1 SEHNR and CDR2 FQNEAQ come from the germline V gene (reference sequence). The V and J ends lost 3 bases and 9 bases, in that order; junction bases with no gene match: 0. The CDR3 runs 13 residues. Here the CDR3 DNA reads TGTGCCAGCAGCTTGACTAGCGGGAGGGAGCTGTTTTTT. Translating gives CASSLTSGRELFF.

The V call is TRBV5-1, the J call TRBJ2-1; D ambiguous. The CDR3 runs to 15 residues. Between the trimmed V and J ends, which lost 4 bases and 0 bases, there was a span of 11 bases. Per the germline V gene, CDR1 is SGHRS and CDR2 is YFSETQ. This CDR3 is CASSARLSSYNEQFF. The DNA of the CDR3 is TGCGCCAGCAGCGCTCGCCTGAGCTCCTACAATGAGCAGTTCTTC.

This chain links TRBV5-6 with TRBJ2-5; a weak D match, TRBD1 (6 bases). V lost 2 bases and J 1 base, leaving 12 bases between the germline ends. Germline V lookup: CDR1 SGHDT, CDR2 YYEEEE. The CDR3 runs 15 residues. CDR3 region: CASSLIGGSQETQYF. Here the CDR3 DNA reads TGTGCCAGCAGCTTAATAGGGGGAAGCCAAGAGACCCAGTACTTC.

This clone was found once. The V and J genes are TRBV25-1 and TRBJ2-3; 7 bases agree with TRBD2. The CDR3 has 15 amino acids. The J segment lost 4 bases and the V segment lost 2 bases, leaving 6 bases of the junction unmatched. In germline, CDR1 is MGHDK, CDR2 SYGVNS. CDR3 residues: CASSEGTAGADTQYF. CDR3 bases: TGTGCCAGCAGTGAAGGTACCGCGGGAGCAGATACGCAGTATTTT.

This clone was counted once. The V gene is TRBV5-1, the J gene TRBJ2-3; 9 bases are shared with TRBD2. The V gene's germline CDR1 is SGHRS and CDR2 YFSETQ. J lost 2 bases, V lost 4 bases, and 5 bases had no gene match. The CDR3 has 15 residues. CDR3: CASSPRTSDTDTQYF. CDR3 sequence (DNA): TGCGCCAGCAGCCCCAGGACTAGCGACACAGATACGCAGTATTTT.

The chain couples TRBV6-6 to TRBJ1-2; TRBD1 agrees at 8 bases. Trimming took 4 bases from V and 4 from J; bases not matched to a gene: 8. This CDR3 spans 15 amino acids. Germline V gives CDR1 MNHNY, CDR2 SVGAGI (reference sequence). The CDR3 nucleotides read TGTGCCAGCAGTTCCACGACAGGGGAGGGCTATGGCTACACCTTC. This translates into CASSSTTGEGYGYTF.

The CDR3 protein is CATSPTSGSYEQYF. DNA of the CDR3: TGTGCCACCAGCCCGACTAGCGGGAGCTACGAGCAGTACTTC. J is TRBJ2-7 and V is TRBV15; 12 bases are shared with TRBD2. The germline V gene encodes CDR1 LNHNV and CDR2 YYDKDF (reference sequence). CDR3 length: 14 amino acids. With 5 bases clipped from V and 3 bases from J, the junction kept 2 bases outside the gene matches.

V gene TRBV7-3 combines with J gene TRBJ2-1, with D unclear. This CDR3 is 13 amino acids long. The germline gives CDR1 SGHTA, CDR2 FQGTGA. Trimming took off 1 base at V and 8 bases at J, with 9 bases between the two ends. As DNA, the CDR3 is TGTGCCAGCAGCTTAAATGGTCGCGATGAGCAGTTCTTC. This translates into CASSLNGRDEQFF.

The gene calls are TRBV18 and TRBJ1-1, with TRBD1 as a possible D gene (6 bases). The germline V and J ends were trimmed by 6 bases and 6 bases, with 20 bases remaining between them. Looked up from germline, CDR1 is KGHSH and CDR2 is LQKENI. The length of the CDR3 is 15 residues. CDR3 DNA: TGTGCCAGCTCCTCATCCGGGGGGGCTCTGCCTGAAGCTTTCTTT. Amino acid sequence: CASSSSGGALPEAFF.

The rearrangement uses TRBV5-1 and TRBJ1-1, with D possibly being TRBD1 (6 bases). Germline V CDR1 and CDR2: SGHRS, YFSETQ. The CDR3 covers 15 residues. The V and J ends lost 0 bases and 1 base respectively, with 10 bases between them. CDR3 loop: CASSLGAGANTEAFF. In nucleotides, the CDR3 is TGCGCCAGCAGCTTGGGGGCAGGGGCGAACACTGAAGCTTTCTTT.

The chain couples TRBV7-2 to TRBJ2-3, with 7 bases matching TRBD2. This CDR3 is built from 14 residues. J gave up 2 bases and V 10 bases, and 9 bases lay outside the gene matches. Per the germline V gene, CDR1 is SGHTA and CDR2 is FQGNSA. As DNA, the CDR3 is TGTGCCACCACAAGCGGGACCCACACAGATACGCAGTATTTT. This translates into CATTSGTHTDTQYF.

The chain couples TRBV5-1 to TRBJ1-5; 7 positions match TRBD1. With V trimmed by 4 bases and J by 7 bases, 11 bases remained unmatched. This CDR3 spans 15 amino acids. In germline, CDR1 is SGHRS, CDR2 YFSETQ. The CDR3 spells CASSQTTGINQPQHF. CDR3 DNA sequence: TGCGCCAGCAGCCAAACGACAGGGATAAACCAGCCCCAGCATTTT.

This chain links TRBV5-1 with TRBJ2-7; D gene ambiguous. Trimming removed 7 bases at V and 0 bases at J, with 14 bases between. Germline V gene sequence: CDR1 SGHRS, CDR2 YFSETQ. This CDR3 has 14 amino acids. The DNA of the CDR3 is TGCGCCAGCGGGTTTGGCGGTAACTCCTACGAGCAGTACTTC. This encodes CASGFGGNSYEQYF. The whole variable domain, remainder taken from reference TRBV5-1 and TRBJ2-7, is KAGVTQTPRYLIKTRGQQVTLSCSPISGHRSVSWYQQTPGQGLQFLFEYFSETQRNKGNFPGRFSGRQFSNSRSEMNVSTLELGDSALYLCASGFGGNSYEQYFGPGTRLTVT.

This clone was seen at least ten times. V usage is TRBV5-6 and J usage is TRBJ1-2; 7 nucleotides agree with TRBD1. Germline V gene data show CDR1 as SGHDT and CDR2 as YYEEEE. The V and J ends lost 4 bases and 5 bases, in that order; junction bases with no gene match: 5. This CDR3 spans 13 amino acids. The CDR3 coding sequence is TGTGCCAGCAGCCTAGACAGGGCGTATGGCTACACCTTC. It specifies CASSLDRAYGYTF.

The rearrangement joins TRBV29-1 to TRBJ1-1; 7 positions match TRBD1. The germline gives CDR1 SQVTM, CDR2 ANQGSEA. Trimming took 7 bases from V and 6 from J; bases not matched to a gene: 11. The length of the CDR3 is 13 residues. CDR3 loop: CSARQGVEAEAFF. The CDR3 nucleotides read TGCAGCGCCCGACAGGGTGTAGAAGCTGAAGCTTTCTTT.

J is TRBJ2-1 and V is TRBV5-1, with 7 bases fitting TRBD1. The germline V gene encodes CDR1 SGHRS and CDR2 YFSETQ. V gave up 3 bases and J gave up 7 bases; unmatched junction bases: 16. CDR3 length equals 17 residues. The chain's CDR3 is CASSSGQSSLPSNEQFF. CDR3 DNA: TGCGCCAGCAGCTCGGGACAGTCCTCACTCCCTTCAAATGAGCAGTTCTTC. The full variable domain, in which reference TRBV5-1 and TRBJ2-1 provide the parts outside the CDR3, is KAGVTQTPRYLIKTRGQQVTLSCSPISGHRSVSWYQQTPGQGLQFLFEYFSETQRNKGNFPGRFSGRQFSNSRSEMNVSTLELGDSALYLCASSSGQSSLPSNEQFFGPGTRLTVL.

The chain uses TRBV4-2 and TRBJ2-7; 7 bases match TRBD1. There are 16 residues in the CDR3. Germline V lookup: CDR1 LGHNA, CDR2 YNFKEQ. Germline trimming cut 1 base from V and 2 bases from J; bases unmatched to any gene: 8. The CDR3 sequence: CASSQASGDSAYEQYF. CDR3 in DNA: TGTGCCAGCAGCCAAGCTTCCGGGGACAGTGCCTACGAGCAGTACTTC.